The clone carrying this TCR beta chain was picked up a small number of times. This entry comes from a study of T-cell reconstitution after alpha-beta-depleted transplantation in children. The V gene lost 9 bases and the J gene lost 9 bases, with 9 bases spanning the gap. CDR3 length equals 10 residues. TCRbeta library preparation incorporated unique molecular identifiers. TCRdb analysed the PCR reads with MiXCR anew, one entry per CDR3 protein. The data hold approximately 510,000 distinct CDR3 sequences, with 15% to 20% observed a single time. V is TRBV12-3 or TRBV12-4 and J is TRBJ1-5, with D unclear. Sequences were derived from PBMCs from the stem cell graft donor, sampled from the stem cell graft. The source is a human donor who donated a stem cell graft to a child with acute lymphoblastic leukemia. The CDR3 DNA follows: TGTGCCAGGAGGGAGGGGCCCCAGCATTTT. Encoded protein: CARREGPQHF.